The 28 T cell receptor beta chains listed next were all sequenced from one sample in a study of blood T cell repertoires in COVID-19. This table comes from immunoSEQ multiplex PCR, and its TCRdb copy is limited to in-frame clones, with some not included. The sample shows fewer than 350,000 clones, 90% of them seen only once. Sequenced sample: peripheral blood. The receptors originated from a woman aged 25-40 years with COVID-19, enrolled during active disease.

The chain links TRBV5-1 to TRBJ2-7; D is possibly TRBD1 (5 bases). Trimming stripped 3 bases from V and 9 bases from J, with 10 bases between. The germline CDR1 and CDR2 sequences are SGHRS and YFSETQ. This CDR3 region has 11 residues. The CDR3: CASSSGRGQYF. The DNA of the CDR3 is TGCGCCAGCAGCTCGGGTAGGGGGCAGTACTTC.

The chain joins TRBV7-6 to TRBJ2-2; TRBD2 is a possible D gene (7 bases). CDR1 and CDR2 from the germline V gene are SGHVS and FNYEAQ. The CDR3 covers 18 residues. Deletions cut 1 base from V and 3 bases from J, with 18 bases between. The CDR3 bases are TGTGCCAGCAGCTTAGTGGGGGCGCGGGAGATTCACACCGGGGAGCTGTTTTTT. This gives the protein CASSLVGAREIHTGELFF.

This clone appeared once. This chain joins TRBV30 and TRBJ2-7; 7 bases map to TRBD1. CDR1 is GTSNPN and CDR2 is SVGIG in the germline V gene (reference sequence). CDR3 length: 12 residues. The ends lost 2 bases at V and 5 bases at J; junction bases unmatched: 3. CDR3 residues: CAWSPQGNEQYF. The DNA of the CDR3 is TGTGCCTGGAGTCCACAGGGGAACGAGCAGTACTTC.

The V and J genes are TRBV19 and TRBJ1-2; D may be TRBD1 (5 bases). V shed 1 base and J shed 0 bases, with 18 bases lying between them. The length of the CDR3 is 18 residues. CDR1 is LNHDA, CDR2 SQIVND, per germline (reference sequence). The CDR3 DNA sequence: TGTGCCAGTAGTATAGCCGCTCATTCCAGGGCAGCTAACTATGGCTACACCTTC. It is translated as CASSIAAHSRAANYGYTF.

V is TRBV3-1 (or the pseudogene TRBV3-2) and J is TRBJ2-1; no clear D gene. This CDR3 has 11 amino acids. CDR1 is LGHDT and CDR2 is YNNKEL in the germline V gene (reference sequence). Trimming took 4 bases from V and 7 from J, leaving 5 bases between them. The CDR3 coding sequence is TGTGCCAGCAGCCTAAATAATGAGCAGTTCTTC. It specifies CASSLNNEQFF.

The chain employs TRBV5-4 and TRBJ2-4; no firm D call. Germline-derived CDR1 and CDR2 are SGHNT and YYREEE (reference sequence). CDR3 length: 13 residues. Trimming stripped 0 bases from V and 5 bases from J, with 6 bases between. The CDR3 sequence is CASSLVRENIQYF. DNA for the CDR3: TGTGCCAGCAGCTTGGTACGGGAAAACATTCAGTACTTC. Combining the CDR3 with reference TRBV5-4 and TRBJ2-4 gives the whole variable domain ETGVTQSPTHLIKTRGQQVTLRCSSQSGHNTVSWYQQALGQGPQFIFQYYREEENGRGNFPPRFSGLQFPNYSSELNVNALELDDSALYLCASSLVRENIQYFGAGTRLSVL.

To note about this clone: Different DNA sequences within this sample yield the same CDR3. The rearrangement links TRBV28 to TRBJ1-5, with a possible D match to TRBD1 (6 bases). This CDR3 contains 15 residues. Germline CDR1 is MDHEN and CDR2 is SYDVKM. V shed 6 bases and J shed 0 bases, with 12 bases lying between them. CDR3 nucleotides: TGTGCCAGCAGCCTTGACAGGCTTAGCAATCAGCCCCAGCATTTT. Translating gives CASSLDRLSNQPQHF.

V gene TRBV11-2 combines with J gene TRBJ2-7; the D is unclear. Looked up from germline, CDR1 is SGHAT and CDR2 is FQNNGV. The CDR3 length is 16 residues. Trimming shortened V by 3 bases and J by 3 bases, and 18 bases separated the two germline ends. Here the CDR3 reads CASSFIGGQSIYEQYF. CDR3 bases: TGTGCCAGCAGCTTTATTGGCGGCCAGAGTATCTACGAGCAGTACTTC.

V is TRBV6-5 and J is TRBJ2-7; D is possibly TRBD1 (6 bases). The V end was cut by 2 bases, the J end by 5 bases, with 16 bases between. There are 15 residues in the CDR3. Germline assignment: CDR1 MNHEY and CDR2 SVGAGI. The CDR3 region is CASSYQGMTGDEQYF. Written as DNA, the CDR3 is TGTGCCAGCAGTTACCAAGGAATGACAGGAGACGAGCAGTACTTC.

This clone was observed once. This chain connects TRBV10-3 to TRBJ1-1; perhaps TRBD1 as D (6 bases). The CDR3 is 15 amino acids. Deletions cut 6 bases from V and 0 bases from J, with 14 bases between. Germline CDR1 ENHRY, CDR2 SYGVKD. The CDR3 region has the DNA TGTGCCATCAGCAGGGGAGAAGGCGTGAACACTGAAGCTTTCTTT. Protein: CAISRGEGVNTEAFF.

The V and J genes are TRBV28 and TRBJ1-2; D is possibly TRBD1 (6 bases). The germline V and J ends were trimmed by 11 bases and 0 bases, with 10 bases remaining between them. The CDR3 spans 12 residues. From germline, CDR1 is MDHEN and CDR2 SYDVKM. CDR3: CASGAANYGYTF. In DNA, the CDR3 is TGTGCCTCAGGGGCGGCTAACTATGGCTACACCTTC.

The chain has TRBV5-6 and TRBJ1-5; 10 positions agree with TRBD1. The CDR3 runs 18 residues. The trim removed 3 bases at V and 0 bases at J, leaving 9 bases unmatched. Germline values: CDR1 SGHDT, CDR2 YYEEEE. The CDR3: CASSSRQGARGSNQPQHF. The CDR3, as DNA: TGTGCCAGCAGCTCCCGACAGGGGGCAAGGGGTAGCAATCAGCCCCAGCATTTT.

V is TRBV12-3 or TRBV12-4 and J is TRBJ1-2; D not resolved. The CDR3 has 13 amino acids. Trimming removed 5 bases at V and 3 bases at J, with 10 bases between. This CDR3 is CASSPDIDYGYTF. The CDR3 coding sequence is TGTGCCAGCAGTCCCGACATAGACTATGGCTACACCTTC.

V gene TRBV7-2 combines with J gene TRBJ1-2, with 9 nucleotides matching TRBD1. V lost 5 bases to trimming and J lost 1 base; unmatched junction nucleotides: 5. The CDR3 extends over 15 amino acids. CDR1 is SGHTA and CDR2 is FQGNSA in the germline V gene. The CDR3 is CASSPWTGDNYGYTF. The CDR3 DNA follows: TGTGCCAGCAGCCCATGGACAGGGGATAACTATGGCTACACCTTC.

J is TRBJ1-6 and V is TRBV5-1; a possible D gene is TRBD1 (5 bases). CDR3 length equals 12 residues. The V end lost 7 bases, the J end lost 7 bases, and 9 bases lay between the germline ends. Germline loops: CDR1 SGHRS, CDR2 YFSETQ. CDR3 region: CASGEGNSPLHF. In DNA, the CDR3 is TGCGCCAGCGGGGAGGGGAATTCACCCCTCCACTTT.

The CDR3, as DNA: TGTGCCAGCGGAGGACTAGCGGGGGGAACAGATACGCAGTATTTT. Translating it yields CASGGLAGGTDTQYF. This chain joins TRBV2 and TRBJ2-3, with 14 positions matching TRBD2. Germline CDR1 SNHLY, CDR2 FYNNEI. J lost 3 bases, V lost 8 bases, and 4 bases had no gene match. The CDR3 spans 15 residues.

The CDR3 coding sequence is TGTGCCAGCAGCCAAGTTGGCCTAGCCCCAACCCCAGATACGCAGTATTTT. Amino acids: CASSQVGLAPTPDTQYF. This sequence joins TRBV14 and TRBJ2-3, with a possible D match to TRBD2 (5 bases). V lost 1 base and J 4 bases, leaving 18 bases between the germline ends. There are 17 residues in the CDR3. Germline CDR1 reads SGHDN; CDR2 reads FVKESK.

CDR3 nucleotide sequence: TGTGCCAGCAGTTTATCGGGACGGCGGGGGAGGGAGACCGGGGAGCTGTTTTTT. Translated: CASSLSGRRGRETGELFF. The J gene is TRBJ2-2, the V gene TRBV28; 7 nucleotides match TRBD2. With 1 base clipped from V and 5 bases from J, the junction kept 13 bases outside the gene matches. Germline CDR1 is MDHEN and CDR2 is SYDVKM. CDR3 size: 18 residues.

This chain's CDR3 is CASSLDPPTGGETQYF. In nucleotides, the CDR3 is TGCGCCAGCAGCTTGGATCCCCCGACAGGGGGCGAGACCCAGTACTTC. This chain joins TRBV5-1 and TRBJ2-5; 10 bases line up with TRBD1. This CDR3 has 16 amino acids. The V gene end was trimmed by 0 bases and the J gene end by 5 bases; junction bases not matched to a gene: 7. The V gene's germline CDR1 is SGHRS and CDR2 YFSETQ.

V usage is TRBV2 and J usage is TRBJ2-7; D unresolved. The CDR3 totals 16 residues. Trimming cost V 5 bases and J 0 bases, with 17 bases left between them. Germline V CDR1 and CDR2: SNHLY, FYNNEI. The CDR3 loop reads CASSPLDGDSSYEQYF. CDR3 bases: TGTGCCAGCAGTCCCCTAGACGGCGATAGCTCCTACGAGCAGTACTTC. Full variable domain (remainder filled in from reference TRBV2 and TRBJ2-7): EPEVTQTPSHQVTQMGQEVILRCVPISNHLYFYWYRQILGQKVEFLVSFYNNEISEKSEIFDDQFSVERPDGSNFTLKIRSTKLEDSAMYFCASSPLDGDSSYEQYFGPGTRLTVT.

CDR3 sequence: CATSREGALSYNEQFF. CDR3 DNA sequence: TGTGCCACCAGCAGAGAGGGGGCATTATCCTACAATGAGCAGTTCTTC. V and J are TRBV15 and TRBJ2-1, with D maybe TRBD1 (6 bases). The ends were cut back, 0 bases at V and 1 base at J, with 10 bases in the middle. The CDR3 contains 16 residues. Germline CDR1 reads LNHNV; CDR2 reads YYDKDF (reference sequence).

This chain uses TRBV24-1 with TRBJ2-5; 7 bases match TRBD2. CDR3 size: 16 residues. In germline, CDR1 is KGHDR, CDR2 SFDVKD. V was clipped by 0 bases and J by 2 bases; unmatched bases: 5. This CDR3 reads CATSDLRFGGQETQYF. The CDR3 nucleotides read TGTGCCACCAGTGATTTGCGGTTCGGGGGGCAAGAGACCCAGTACTTC.

V gene TRBV19 combines with J gene TRBJ2-1; 10 nucleotides line up with TRBD2. Germline CDR1 LNHDA, CDR2 SQIVND (reference sequence). Unmatched junction bases numbered 9, after V lost 4 bases and J lost 6 bases. The CDR3 has 16 residues. CDR3 region: CASSTFTSGIGNEQFF. Written as DNA, the CDR3 is TGTGCCAGTAGTACCTTTACTAGCGGGATAGGCAATGAGCAGTTCTTC.

The chain combines TRBV10-3 with TRBJ1-5; TRBD1 might be the D (6 bases). Trimming shortened V by 1 base and J by 1 base, and 8 bases separated the two germline ends. Germline lookup yields CDR1 ENHRY and CDR2 SYGVKD. The CDR3 consists of 15 residues. The CDR3 DNA follows: TGTGCCATCAGTGAGTTAGGGACAAGCAATCAGCCCCAGCATTTT. It is translated as CAISELGTSNQPQHF.

The chain is built from TRBV5-1 and TRBJ2-7; TRBD1 aligns across 9 bases. The CDR3 length is 14 residues. Trimming removed 4 bases from V and 4 bases from J; junction bases left unmatched: 6. Germline CDR1 reads SGHRS; CDR2 reads YFSETQ. This CDR3 reads CASSPTGGKYEQYF. The CDR3 coding sequence is TGCGCCAGCAGCCCCACAGGGGGCAAATACGAGCAGTACTTC. The full variable domain, its missing parts supplied by reference TRBV5-1 and TRBJ2-7, is KAGVTQTPRYLIKTRGQQVTLSCSPISGHRSVSWYQQTPGQGLQFLFEYFSETQRNKGNFPGRFSGRQFSNSRSEMNVSTLELGDSALYLCASSPTGGKYEQYFGPGTRLTVT.

The rearrangement uses TRBV19 and TRBJ2-5; D unclear. Germline V gene sequence: CDR1 LNHDA, CDR2 SQIVND (reference sequence). This CDR3 has 15 amino acids. Trimming stripped 3 bases from V and 5 bases from J, with 16 bases between. CDR3 DNA sequence: TGTGCCAGTAGTATGGCTGACGAAGCGATTGAGACCCAGTACTTC. This encodes CASSMADEAIETQYF.

This clone appeared once. This chain joins TRBV4-3 and TRBJ2-3, with TRBD1 identical over 7 bases. J lost 2 bases, V lost 0 bases, and 8 bases had no gene match. Germline loops: CDR1 LGHNA, CDR2 YSLEER. The CDR3 loop spans 17 amino acids. This chain's CDR3 is CASSQDWDSPYTDTQYF. The CDR3 region has the DNA TGCGCCAGCAGCCAAGACTGGGACAGCCCTTACACAGATACGCAGTATTTT.

This sequence joins TRBV12-5 and TRBJ2-6; 11 positions agree with TRBD1. The V segment lost 4 bases and the J segment 2 bases; nucleotides outside the gene matches: 4. CDR1 is LGHNT and CDR2 is FRNRAP in the germline V gene. This CDR3 is 17 amino acids long. The CDR3 DNA sequence: TGTGCTAGTGGTTGCGGACAGGGGGCTGCTGGGGCCAACGTCCTGACTTTC. It specifies CASGCGQGAAGANVLTF.